A single sample is the source of the 27 T cell receptor beta chains below, sequenced in a study of regulatory T cells. These receptors' antigens are unknown. The PCR used 52 TRBV and 13 TRBJ primers. Using immunoSEQ multiplex PCR, the repertoire was profiled, and TCRdb retains in-frame clones only, with some absent. This table holds about 15,000 clones, 70% to 85% found once. Study-wide findings and caveats: Hydrophobic residues at CDR3 positions 6 and 7 were enriched in conventional CD4+ T cells of CD3G-deficient patients.

The sequenced material came from conventional CD4+ T cells sorted from blood. Receptors were obtained from a person under 45 with CD3G deficiency.

There are a few counts of this clone. The chain carries TRBV28 and TRBJ2-1, with a weak D call TRBD1 (6 bases). V lost 1 base and J 10 bases, leaving 11 bases between the germline ends. The CDR3 totals 13 residues. The germline V gene encodes CDR1 MDHEN and CDR2 SYDVKM. For the CDR3, the DNA is TGTGCCAGCAGTTTATACAGGGATCGGGAGCAGTTCTTC. Its translation is CASSLYRDREQFF.

V usage is TRBV7-8 and J usage is TRBJ2-3; 7 nucleotides match TRBD2. CDR1 and CDR2 from the germline V gene are SGHVS and FQNEAQ. This CDR3 is built from 14 residues. V shed 4 bases and J 6 bases; nucleotides not matched to a gene: 7. The CDR3 protein is CASSSRGVVDTQYF. The CDR3 coding sequence is TGTGCCAGCAGCTCCCGGGGGGTGGTCGATACGCAGTATTTT.

This clone was found once. The germline gene is not matched at one end of the junction; a read error may be the cause. The chain is built from TRBV18 and TRBJ2-7; D is uncertain. Germline CDR1 KGHSH, CDR2 LQKENI. CDR3 length: 12 amino acids. The CDR3, as DNA: TGTGCCAGCGCACCGACGGGTGGCGAGCAGTACTTC. This encodes CASAPTGGEQYF.

This chain connects TRBV10-3 to TRBJ2-4, with D perhaps TRBD1 (5 bases). V lost 3 bases to trimming and J lost 3 bases, with 6 bases between them. Germline values: CDR1 ENHRY, CDR2 SYGVKD. The CDR3 length is 13 residues. The DNA of the CDR3 is TGTGCCATCAGTGACAGGGACAAAAACATTCAGTACTTC. Translating gives CAISDRDKNIQYF.

The V call is TRBV7-8, the J call TRBJ2-3; 10 bases are a match to TRBD2. J was trimmed by 10 bases and V by 5 bases; bases with no gene match: 24. CDR3 length: 19 amino acids. The V gene's germline CDR1 is SGHVS and CDR2 FQNEAQ. Here the CDR3 DNA reads TGTGCCAGCAGCGACACACTCCGTAGAGCGGGAGGGCTACCATACGCGCAGTATTTT. This sequence encodes CASSDTLRRAGGLPYAQYF.

This clone is judged medium-sized (0.01 to 0.1%). The chain has TRBV20-1 and TRBJ2-3; no clear D. V shed 6 bases and J shed 5 bases, with 9 bases lying between them. Germline-derived CDR1 and CDR2 are DFQATT and SNEGSKA (reference sequence). The CDR3 spans 11 residues. The CDR3 is CSAAWGDTQYF. The CDR3 DNA reads as TGCAGTGCAGCCTGGGGAGATACGCAGTATTTT.

This chain joins TRBV28 and TRBJ2-7, with 9 bases aligning to TRBD1. This CDR3 spans 12 amino acids. Looked up from germline, CDR1 is MDHEN and CDR2 is SYDVKM. CDR3 in amino acids: CATGQGTREQYF. In DNA, the CDR3 is TGTGCTACCGGACAGGGGACAAGGGAGCAGTACTTC.

This chain links TRBV6-6 with TRBJ1-1; TRBD1 might be the D (5 bases). This CDR3 has 13 residues. The V end lost 6 bases, the J end lost 6 bases, and 14 bases lay between the germline ends. Germline assignment: CDR1 MNHNY and CDR2 SVGAGI (reference sequence). CDR3 DNA: TGTGCCAGCAGCACCGGGGGGAGGGCTGAAGCTTTCTTT. Its translation is CASSTGGRAEAFF.

This sequence joins TRBV28 and TRBJ1-6; D unresolved. Between the trimmed V and J ends, which lost 3 bases and 10 bases, there was a span of 7 bases. This CDR3 spans 12 amino acids. Germline assignment: CDR1 MDHEN and CDR2 SYDVKM. The CDR3: CASSFQRSPLHF. The CDR3 DNA is TGTGCCAGCAGTTTTCAGAGATCACCCCTCCACTTT.

The J gene is TRBJ2-5, the V gene TRBV18; no firm D call. Trimming shortened V by 2 bases and J by 5 bases, and 9 bases separated the two germline ends. The CDR3 extends over 13 amino acids. Looked up from germline, CDR1 is KGHSH and CDR2 is LQKENI. CDR3 protein: CASSPFQAETQYF. The CDR3, as DNA: TGTGCCAGCTCACCATTCCAGGCGGAGACCCAGTACTTC. The entire variable domain, with the rest obtained from reference TRBV18 and TRBJ2-5, is as follows: NAGVMQNPRHLVRRRGQEARLRCSPMKGHSHVYWYRQLPEEGLKFMVYLQKENIIDESGMPKERFSAEFPKEGPSILRIQQVVRGDSAAYFCASSPFQAETQYFGPGTRLLVL.

The chain uses TRBV27 and TRBJ2-4, with D hard to call. The germline V gene has CDR1 MNHEY and CDR2 SMNVEV (reference sequence). The CDR3 is made up of 15 amino acids. Trimming left V 10 bases short and J 0 bases short, with 16 bases between. CDR3 region: CATSRWDGAKNIQYF. DNA for the CDR3: TGTGCCACCTCACGCTGGGATGGAGCCAAAAACATTCAGTACTTC.

The chain is built from TRBV7-8 and TRBJ1-1, with TRBD1 matching 7 bases. The CDR3 consists of 14 residues. In germline, CDR1 is SGHVS, CDR2 FQNEAQ. Losses at the gene ends were 5 bases for V and 4 bases for J; bases not matched to a gene: 7. CDR3: CASSPQQGSTEAFF. CDR3 in DNA: TGTGCCAGCAGCCCCCAACAGGGGTCCACTGAAGCTTTCTTT.

This sequence joins TRBV19 and TRBJ1-2; D not certain. The CDR3 has 13 amino acids. Trimming shortened V by 7 bases and J by 2 bases, and 11 bases separated the two germline ends. Germline V gene data show CDR1 as LNHDA and CDR2 as SQIVND (reference sequence). The CDR3 region is CASKKGYNYGYTF. In DNA form, the CDR3 reads TGTGCCAGTAAGAAAGGCTACAACTATGGCTACACCTTC.

The table lists this clone with a count of one. This rearrangement joins TRBV6-1 to TRBJ2-7; D tentatively fits TRBD1 or TRBD2 (6 bases each). V was clipped by 6 bases and J by 3 bases, with 18 bases between them. The germline V gene encodes CDR1 MNHNS and CDR2 SASEGT. The CDR3 loop spans 15 amino acids. The CDR3 sequence is CASSLSTGRIYEQYF. The CDR3 DNA is TGTGCCAGCAGCTTGTCCACAGGGAGGATCTACGAGCAGTACTTC.

V is TRBV28 and J is TRBJ1-2; TRBD1 aligns across 12 bases. The V gene's germline CDR1 is MDHEN and CDR2 SYDVKM. The CDR3 contains 15 residues. The ends lost 7 bases at V and 8 bases at J; junction bases unmatched: 11. The DNA for the CDR3 is TGTGCCAGCATGCCTCGGGGACAGGGGGCTCGAGGCTACACCTTC. This gives the protein CASMPRGQGARGYTF.

The chain couples TRBV7-8 to TRBJ2-1, with 11 bases that match TRBD2. After removal of 3 bases from V and 4 bases from J, the junction contained 5 bases not matched to a gene. The CDR3 runs to 16 residues. CDR1 and CDR2 from the germline V gene are SGHVS and FQNEAQ. DNA for the CDR3: TGTGCCAGCAGCTTTGGGACTAGCGGAGCTTACAATGAGCAGTTCTTC. Protein product: CASSFGTSGAYNEQFF.

The chain employs TRBV27 and TRBJ1-6; D uncertain. V dropped 5 bases and J dropped 8 bases, with 13 bases sitting between them. Germline assignment: CDR1 MNHEY and CDR2 SMNVEV (reference sequence). This CDR3 is 14 amino acids long. In nucleotides, the CDR3 is TGTGCCAGCAGTCCGCGGACCTCCGATTCACCCCTCCACTTT. Its protein is CASSPRTSDSPLHF.

V and J are TRBV28 and TRBJ2-7, with a weak D call TRBD1 (6 bases). The CDR3 is made up of 14 amino acids. Germline CDR1 MDHEN, CDR2 SYDVKM. Between the trimmed V and J ends, which lost 5 bases and 0 bases, there was a span of 11 bases. The CDR3 loop reads CASSTGWPSYEQYF. For the CDR3, the DNA is TGTGCCAGCAGTACAGGGTGGCCCTCCTACGAGCAGTACTTC.

V gene TRBV6-1 combines with J gene TRBJ1-2, with 9 bases fitting TRBD1. The CDR3 length is 14 residues. Trimming took 6 bases from V and 9 from J; bases not matched to a gene: 11. From germline, CDR1 is MNHNS and CDR2 SASEGT. CDR3 nucleotide sequence: TGTGCCAGCAGCCCCCCTAGGACAGGGGATCGCTACACCTTC. Its protein is CASSPPRTGDRYTF.

V is TRBV28 and J is TRBJ2-5; 8 bases are a match to TRBD2. V was clipped by 8 bases and J by 8 bases; unmatched bases: 13. From germline, CDR1 is MDHEN and CDR2 SYDVKM. The CDR3 is 14 amino acids. The CDR3 is CASGLGGARSTQYF. In DNA, the CDR3 is TGTGCCAGCGGACTCGGGGGGGCGCGGTCCACCCAGTACTTC.

The V call is TRBV27, the J call TRBJ1-4; D not certain. V shed 8 bases and J shed 3 bases, with 16 bases lying between them. Germline V CDR1 and CDR2: MNHEY, SMNVEV (reference sequence). This CDR3 has 15 residues. CDR3 sequence reads: CASLGRILANEKLFF. The CDR3 DNA reads TGTGCCAGCTTGGGAAGGATCCTAGCTAATGAAAAACTGTTTTTT.

The CDR3 loop is CASSSVQGRGTGELFF. In DNA form, the CDR3 reads TGCGCCAGCAGCTCCGTACAGGGGCGCGGAACCGGGGAGCTGTTTTTT. This chain connects TRBV5-1 to TRBJ2-2; 7 bases line up with TRBD1. Trimming at V came to 3 bases and at J to 5 bases, leaving 10 bases not matched to a gene. The CDR3 length is 16 residues. Per the germline V gene, CDR1 is SGHRS and CDR2 is YFSETQ.

The V call is TRBV5-1, the J call TRBJ1-1; D possibly corresponds to TRBD1 (6 bases). Germline V gene sequence: CDR1 SGHRS, CDR2 YFSETQ. This CDR3 has 14 residues. Trimming cost V 0 bases and J 4 bases, with 10 bases left between them. The chain's CDR3 is CASSLDLGGTEAFF. The CDR3 DNA is TGCGCCAGCAGCTTGGACCTAGGGGGCACTGAAGCTTTCTTT.

The chain uses TRBV28 and TRBJ1-4; maybe TRBD1 (6 bases). The CDR3 is 15 residues long. Germline assignment: CDR1 MDHEN and CDR2 SYDVKM. V lost 4 bases, J lost 1 base, and 10 bases lay in between. CDR3 bases: TGTGCCAGCAGTTCTCCGGACAGAACTAATGAAAAACTGTTTTTT. It is translated as CASSSPDRTNEKLFF.

This clone was counted only a few times. V and J are TRBV28 and TRBJ2-1; D might be TRBD2 (6 bases). Germline V gene sequence: CDR1 MDHEN, CDR2 SYDVKM. CDR3 length equals 14 residues. Trimming stripped 2 bases from V and 5 bases from J, with 10 bases between. CDR3 in DNA: TGTGCCAGCAGTTTAGGGACTGACAACAATGAGCAGTTCTTC. Translation gives CASSLGTDNNEQFF.

This chain connects TRBV6-5 to TRBJ1-2, with 7 bases that match TRBD1. The germline gives CDR1 MNHEY, CDR2 SVGAGI. The V segment lost 5 bases and the J segment 4 bases; nucleotides outside the gene matches: 4. The CDR3 sequence is 13 residues long. CDR3 sequence: CASSNRGGYGYTF. For the CDR3, the DNA is TGTGCCAGCAGTAACAGGGGAGGCTATGGCTACACCTTC.

A single count supports this clone. The chain uses TRBV10-3 and TRBJ1-1, with unresolved D. V was pared by 5 bases and J by 10 bases, with 17 bases between. Per the germline V gene, CDR1 is ENHRY and CDR2 is SYGVKD. This CDR3 contains 13 residues. Here the CDR3 reads CAISPSAPGRAFF. CDR3 nucleotides: TGTGCCATCAGTCCGTCGGCTCCGGGGAGAGCTTTCTTT.